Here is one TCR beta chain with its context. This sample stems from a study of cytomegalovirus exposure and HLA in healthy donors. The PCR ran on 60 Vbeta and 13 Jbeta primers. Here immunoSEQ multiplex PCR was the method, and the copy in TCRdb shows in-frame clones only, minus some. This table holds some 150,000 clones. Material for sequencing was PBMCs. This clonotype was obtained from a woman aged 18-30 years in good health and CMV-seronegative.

The CDR3 sequence: CASSLGGFLFSDTQYF. In nucleotides, the CDR3 is TGTGCCAGCAGCTTGGGCGGGTTCTTGTTTTCAGATACGCAGTATTTT. This chain links TRBV7-3 with TRBJ2-3, with D tentatively TRBD2 (5 bases). Germline CDR1 SGHTA, CDR2 FQGTGA. The CDR3 contains 16 residues. Trimming stripped 3 bases from V and 4 bases from J, with 17 bases between.